Below are 15 T cell receptor beta chains sequenced from a single sample in a study of T cells after yellow fever vaccination. Each CDR3 protein is one row after TCRdb ran MiXCR on the 5' RACE reads. Of some 560,000 distinct CDR3 sequences listed, about a fifth are singletons. The specimen comprised PBMCs, sampled 15 days after the yellow fever booster vaccination. The origin of the receptors is a man aged 25 to 45 who received the YFV17D yellow fever vaccine.

This clonotype was seen only a few times. The rearrangement links TRBV18 to TRBJ2-3; TRBD2 aligns across 7 bases. After removal of 2 bases from V and 2 bases from J, the junction contained 7 bases not matched to a gene. The length of the CDR3 is 16 residues. The germline V gene encodes CDR1 KGHSH and CDR2 LQKENI. The CDR3, as DNA: TGTGCCAGCTCACCAGTAAGCGGGACCCCCACAGATACGCAGTATTTT. Translated, it gives CASSPVSGTPTDTQYF.

This clonotype was picked up many times. The V and J genes are TRBV12-3 or TRBV12-4 and TRBJ2-7; 7 bases match TRBD1. V shed 4 bases, J shed 3 bases, and the junction held 0 bases outside the gene matches. This CDR3 region has 12 residues. Here the CDR3 reads CASSWDSYEQYF. The CDR3 DNA reads as TGTGCCAGCAGTTGGGACAGCTACGAGCAGTACTTC.

The CDR3 loop is CASSPGTSGMETQYF. Written as DNA, the CDR3 is TGTGCCAGCAGCCCAGGGACTAGCGGGATGGAGACCCAGTACTTC. V is TRBV3-1 and J is TRBJ2-5; 13 bases align to TRBD2. The CDR3 runs to 15 residues. The germline gives CDR1 LGHDT, CDR2 YNNKEL (reference sequence). V was pared by 4 bases and J by 5 bases, with 4 bases of the junction left unmatched.

This clonotype was observed many times. CDR3 nucleotides: TGTGCCAGCAGCTCCCCACAGGGAGCCACAGATACGCAGTATTTT. It yields the protein CASSSPQGATDTQYF. This rearrangement joins TRBV7-8 to TRBJ2-3, with a possible D match to TRBD1 (6 bases). This CDR3 is built from 15 residues. CDR1 is SGHVS, CDR2 FQNEAQ, per germline. V shed 4 bases and J shed 2 bases, with 13 bases lying between them.

This clonotype was found a few times. The V and J genes are TRBV20-1 and TRBJ1-1, with D hard to call. The CDR3 sequence is 11 residues long. Germline V lookup: CDR1 DFQATT, CDR2 SNEGSKA (reference sequence). The CDR3 nucleotides are TGCAGCACCGGGCGGGGCACTGAAGCTTTCTTT. This sequence encodes CSTGRGTEAFF.

This clonotype was seen ten or more times. The chain is built from TRBV6-5 and TRBJ1-1; weak D call: TRBD1 (6 bases). Germline V CDR1 and CDR2: MNHEY, SVGAGI. The CDR3 sequence is 12 residues long. The V end was cut by 7 bases, the J end by 1 base, with 7 bases between. This CDR3 reads CASTGQNTEAFF. The CDR3 DNA reads as TGTGCCAGCACGGGACAGAACACTGAAGCTTTCTTT.

This sequence joins TRBV3-1 and TRBJ2-1; TRBD2 agrees at 8 bases. Germline CDR1 is LGHDT and CDR2 is YNNKEL (reference sequence). The CDR3 length is 15 residues. Trimming cost V 4 bases and J 4 bases; bases outside gene matches: 6. Here the CDR3 reads CASSPRVAGYNEQFF. CDR3 DNA: TGTGCCAGCAGCCCCCGGGTAGCGGGGTACAATGAGCAGTTCTTC.

The sample holds a few counts of this clonotype. This chain links TRBV5-1 with TRBJ2-6; tentative D call: TRBD1 (6 bases). Per germline, CDR1 SGHRS and CDR2 YFSETQ. The CDR3 consists of 16 residues. V was shortened by 0 bases and J by 3 bases, with 10 bases between the two germline ends. CDR3 in DNA: TGCGCCAGCAGCTTGGTTACAGGGTATGGGGCCAACGTCCTGACTTTC. It translates to CASSLVTGYGANVLTF.

This clonotype has more than one count but fewer than ten. The chain is built from TRBV5-5 and TRBJ2-3; TRBD2 is a possible D gene (5 bases). Germline assignment: CDR1 SGHKS and CDR2 YYEKEE (reference sequence). V lost 3 bases and J lost 5, with 13 bases in between. The CDR3 totals 14 residues. DNA of the CDR3: TGTGCCAGCAGCTGGCTACGGGGTGGAGATACGCAGTATTTT. Its translation: CASSWLRGGDTQYF.

This clonotype was observed a handful of times. The rearrangement joins TRBV28 to TRBJ2-1; tentatively, D is TRBD2 (5 bases). This CDR3 has 14 residues. Germline V gene lookup returns CDR1 MDHEN and CDR2 SYDVKM. V was cut by 6 bases and J by 7 bases, with 16 bases left in between. The CDR3 coding sequence is TGTGCCAGCAGGGTTGGAGGAACTACAAATGAGCAGTTCTTC. It is translated as CASRVGGTTNEQFF.

This clonotype was detected only a few times. The V and J genes are TRBV4-3 and TRBJ1-2; D unresolved. The CDR3 is made up of 13 amino acids. The germline CDR1 and CDR2 sequences are LGHNA and YSLEER. Trimming removed 2 bases from V and 8 bases from J, with 12 bases in between. The CDR3 DNA reads as TGCGCCAGCAGCCAAACGAGTACAGACGGCTACACCTTC. It yields the protein CASSQTSTDGYTF.

The chain uses TRBV6-2 or TRBV6-3 and TRBJ2-7, with a tentative D call TRBD2 (6 bases). CDR3 length: 12 residues. The ends were cut back, 5 bases at V and 7 bases at J, with 12 bases in the middle. Germline CDR1 is MNHEY and CDR2 is SVGEGT. In nucleotides, the CDR3 is TGTGCCAGCAGTCCTACTAGCTGGGAGCAGTACTTC. This translates into CASSPTSWEQYF.

This clonotype was seen more than once but under ten times. The genes are TRBV10-3 and TRBJ2-5; 7 nucleotides match TRBD1. V trimming: 6 bases; J trimming: 2 bases; junction bases outside the gene matches: 0. Germline V gives CDR1 ENHRY, CDR2 SYGVKD. There are 12 residues in the CDR3. CDR3 residues: CAIRQGQETQYF. In nucleotides, the CDR3 is TGTGCCATCAGACAGGGGCAAGAGACCCAGTACTTC.

This clonotype was observed at least ten times. V usage is TRBV12-3 or TRBV12-4 and J usage is TRBJ2-7; TRBD2 aligns across 7 bases. The CDR3 extends over 12 amino acids. The ends lost 3 bases at V and 7 bases at J; junction bases unmatched: 3. The CDR3 nucleotides are TGTGCCAGCAGTTTTTTAGCGGGTGAGCAGTACTTC. This gives the protein CASSFLAGEQYF.

V gene TRBV4-3 combines with J gene TRBJ2-1; 12 positions agree with TRBD2. Germline V gene lookup returns CDR1 LGHNA and CDR2 YSLEER. V was clipped by 0 bases and J by 8 bases; unmatched bases: 8. This CDR3 spans 17 amino acids. CDR3 residues: CASSQDESTSGSHEQFF. As DNA, the CDR3 is TGCGCCAGCAGCCAAGATGAGTCGACTAGCGGGAGCCATGAGCAGTTCTTC.